A selection of T cell receptor beta chains follows, all from one sample in a study of T cell responses to AZD1222 COVID-19 vaccine. TCRdb's table, derived via immunoSEQ multiplex PCR, lists solely in-frame clones and lacks some. The data contain under 150,000 clones, 89% of them singletons. Sequences were derived from peripheral blood, sampled 28 days after the second AZD1222 dose. These TCRs come from an adult who received the AZD1222 COVID-19 vaccine. Both conserved end residues are part of each CDR3. D genes are given only for firm matches. A row's size may be missing; if present it is once, few, many or a size class.

D gene	V gene	J gene	clone size	CDR3 protein	CDR3 DNA
-	TRBV6-5	TRBJ1-6	-	CASSYSPSPPLHF	TGTGCCAGCAGTTACTCTCCCAGCCCGCCCCTCCACTTT
-	TRBV27	TRBJ2-1	medium-sized	CASSLGGSYNEQFF	TGTGCCAGCAGTTTGGGTGGGTCCTACAATGAGCAGTTCTTC
-	TRBV4-1	TRBJ2-1	-	CASSQVAASYNEQFF	TGCGCCAGCAGCCAAGTTGCTGCCTCCTACAATGAGCAGTTCTTC
-	TRBV27	TRBJ1-2	-	CASSPRGATFHNYGYTF	TGTGCCAGCAGTCCCCGAGGGGCCACCTTTCATAACTATGGCTACACCTTC
-	TRBV7-9	TRBJ1-2	-	CASSLVAENYGYTF	TGTGCCAGCAGCTTAGTTGCGGAGAACTATGGCTACACCTTC
TRBD2	TRBV4-1	TRBJ2-3	-	CASSQDGGESADTQYF	TGCGCCAGCAGCCAAGATGGGGGGGAGTCGGCAGATACGCAGTATTTT
TRBD2	TRBV18	TRBJ2-5	-	CASSPAGAQETQYF	TGTGCCAGCTCCCCAGCGGGAGCTCAAGAGACCCAGTACTTC
-	TRBV7-3	TRBJ2-1	-	CASSSGLSNEQFF	TGTGCCAGCAGCTCGGGACTGTCTAATGAGCAGTTCTTC
-	TRBV9	TRBJ1-5	-	CASSLDDGQPQHF	TGTGCCAGCAGCCTTGATGACGGTCAGCCCCAGCATTTT
TRBD1	TRBV5-6	TRBJ1-1	-	CASSLGAGGANTEAFF	TGTGCCAGCAGCTTGGGTGCAGGGGGCGCGAACACTGAAGCTTTCTTT
-	TRBV30	TRBJ1-1	-	CAWIGTANTEAFF	TGTGCCTGGATAGGGACGGCTAACACTGAAGCTTTCTTT
TRBD1	TRBV6-5	TRBJ1-2	-	CASRFDRGLYGYTF	TGTGCCAGCAGGTTCGACAGGGGGCTCTATGGCTACACCTTC
TRBD1	TRBV4-1	TRBJ2-5	-	CASSQDDRAQETQYF	TGCGCCAGCAGCCAAGATGACAGGGCTCAAGAGACCCAGTACTTC
-	TRBV14	TRBJ1-2	-	CASSQRTADGYTF	TGTGCCAGCAGCCAACGGACAGCAGATGGCTACACCTTC
-	TRBV4-1	TRBJ2-2	-	CASSQRDTWDTGELFF	TGCGCCAGCAGCCAACGGGACACCTGGGACACCGGGGAGCTGTTTTTT
-	TRBV7-2	TRBJ1-3	-	CASSKGPPSSGNTIYF	TGTGCCAGCAGCAAGGGACCGCCGAGCTCTGGAAACACCATATATTTT
-	TRBV11-2	TRBJ1-6	-	CASSLEQGNNSPLHF	TGTGCCAGCAGCTTAGAACAGGGTAATAATTCACCCCTCCACTTT
-	TRBV18	TRBJ2-5	-	CASSTRGTEKETQYF	TGTGCCAGCTCGACCCGGGGAACAGAAAAAGAGACCCAGTACTTC
TRBD1	TRBV2	TRBJ1-5	-	CASLLGQGNQPQHF	TGTGCCAGCCTCCTAGGACAGGGAAATCAGCCCCAGCATTTT
-	TRBV7-9	TRBJ1-2	once	CASSLVGTEDYRTF	TGTGCCAGCAGCTTAGTAGGGACGGAGGACTATCGCACCTTC
-	TRBV11-2	TRBJ2-5	-	CASSSLDYQETQYF	TGTGCCAGCAGCTCCCTTGACTATCAAGAGACCCAGTACTTC
TRBD1	TRBV5-8	TRBJ2-7	few	CASRRPGQVIRYEQYF	TGTGCCAGCAGGCGTCCTGGACAGGTCATCCGATACGAGCAGTACTTC
-	TRBV10-3	TRBJ1-1	-	CAISGTGGEAFF	TGTGCCATCAGTGGAACAGGCGGAGAAGCTTTCTTT
-	TRBV9	TRBJ1-3	-	CASSLKAERNTIYF	TGTGCCAGCAGCCTTAAGGCGGAAAGAAACACCATATATTTT